Below are 14 T cell receptor beta chains sequenced from a single sample in a study of T cells after yellow fever vaccination. TCRdb redid the calling of the 5' RACE reads with MiXCR, one entry per CDR3 protein. Seen here are hundreds of thousands of distinct CDR3 sequences, 15% to 20% observed once, and the top ten hold roughly an eighth. The sample in question was PBMCs, obtained 15 days after the yellow fever booster vaccination. The receptors come from a man aged 25-45 years who received the YFV17D yellow fever vaccine.

This sequence joins TRBV24-1 and TRBJ2-3, with D possibly matching TRBD2 (6 bases). Trimming cost V 4 bases and J 5 bases, with 12 bases left between them. Germline V lookup: CDR1 KGHDR, CDR2 SFDVKD. There are 14 residues in the CDR3. CDR3 DNA: TGTGCCACCAGTGACGGGGGTTCGGGAGATACGCAGTATTTT. It encodes CATSDGGSGDTQYF.

The chain is built from TRBV6-2 or TRBV6-3 and TRBJ2-1; D ambiguous. Germline V gene sequence: CDR1 MNHEY, CDR2 SVGEGT. The CDR3 runs to 12 residues. V was trimmed by 3 bases and J by 8 bases, leaving 8 bases between them. The DNA for the CDR3 is TGTGCCAGCAGTTATCTGGTTTATGAGCAGTTCTTC. Translating gives CASSYLVYEQFF.

This clonotype was counted only a few times. The chain links TRBV12-3 or TRBV12-4 to TRBJ2-5, with TRBD2 matching 12 bases. Trimming removed 6 bases from V and 5 bases from J; junction bases left unmatched: 7. This CDR3 comprises 15 residues. CDR3 nucleotides: TGTGCCAGCAGAGGCGGACTAGCGGGACGGGAGACCCAGTACTTC. Protein sequence: CASRGGLAGRETQYF.

The chain carries TRBV20-1 and TRBJ2-3, with D unclear. V lost 3 bases, J lost 4 bases, and 20 bases lay in between. Germline V gene sequence: CDR1 DFQATT, CDR2 SNEGSKA (reference sequence). The CDR3 consists of 16 residues. The CDR3 region is CSARPADRWIPDTQYF. DNA of the CDR3: TGCAGTGCTAGGCCGGCAGATAGGTGGATCCCAGATACGCAGTATTTT.

This clonotype has just a few counts. The V call is TRBV12-3 or TRBV12-4, the J call TRBJ2-3; 9 positions agree with TRBD2. The J segment lost 6 bases and the V segment lost 2 bases, leaving 6 bases of the junction unmatched. This CDR3 is 15 amino acids long. The CDR3 DNA follows: TGTGCCAGCAGTTTATTGGGGACTAGCTCCGATACGCAGTATTTT. Protein sequence: CASSLLGTSSDTQYF.

This clonotype was detected a few times. J is TRBJ2-2 and V is TRBV5-1, with D possibly matching TRBD1 (5 bases). V lost 0 bases, J lost 4 bases, and 13 bases lay in between. Looked up from germline, CDR1 is SGHRS and CDR2 is YFSETQ. CDR3 length equals 16 residues. The chain's CDR3 is CASSLGTGYFTGELFF. The CDR3 nucleotides read TGCGCCAGCAGCTTGGGCACAGGCTATTTCACCGGGGAGCTGTTTTTT.

Note on this clonotype: Germline is not matched at one junction end, which may reflect a read error. The gene calls are TRBV18 and TRBJ2-5; D remains unclear. The CDR3 is 13 residues long. Germline V CDR1 and CDR2: KGHSH, LQKENI. The CDR3 DNA is TGTACCAGCTCACCAGAGACCCAAGAGACCCAGTACTTC. Translating it yields CTSSPETQETQYF. The full variable domain, rest sourced from reference TRBV18 and TRBJ2-5, is NAGVMQNPRHLVRRRGQEARLRCSPMKGHSHVYWYRQLPEEGLKFMVYLQKENIIDESGMPKERFSAEFPKEGPSILRIQQVVRGDSAAYFCTSSPETQETQYFGPGTRLLVL.

The chain joins TRBV4-3 to TRBJ1-2; D is perhaps TRBD1 (5 bases). Germline CDR1 LGHNA, CDR2 YSLEER. V gave up 1 base and J gave up 5 bases, with 23 bases separating them. The CDR3 runs to 18 residues. The CDR3 protein is CASSQGPGGAGRKYGYTF. The CDR3 nucleotides are TGCGCCAGCAGCCAAGGCCCTGGTGGGGCCGGTAGAAAGTATGGCTACACCTTC.

This clonotype occurred a few times. The V call is TRBV19, the J call TRBJ2-4; 9 nucleotides match TRBD2. The CDR3 length is 14 residues. CDR1 is LNHDA, CDR2 SQIVND, per germline (reference sequence). The V and J ends lost 3 bases and 3 bases, in that order; junction bases with no gene match: 0. In DNA, the CDR3 is TGTGCCAGTAGTATTAGCGGGAGCAAAAACATTCAGTACTTC. Amino acids: CASSISGSKNIQYF.

The CDR3 loop reads CASSQDGTSGNTIYF. CDR3 DNA: TGTGCCAGCAGCCAGGACGGGACCTCTGGAAACACCATATATTTT. The chain is built from TRBV7-2 and TRBJ1-3, with D perhaps TRBD1 (5 bases). The CDR3 is made up of 15 amino acids. Per the germline V gene, CDR1 is SGHTA and CDR2 is FQGNSA. V lost 5 bases, J lost 0 bases, and 11 bases lay in between.

This clonotype was detected only a few times. The chain uses TRBV28 and TRBJ2-7; weak D call: TRBD2 (7 bases). The CDR3 contains 14 residues. In germline, CDR1 is MDHEN, CDR2 SYDVKM. The V and J ends lost 10 bases and 4 bases respectively, with 20 bases between them. The CDR3 region has the DNA TGTGCCACGAGGGGGGGGCTCGTCATTTACGAGCAGTACTTC. This encodes CATRGGLVIYEQYF.

This rearrangement joins TRBV11-2 to TRBJ2-1; 9 bases are a match to TRBD2. The germline V gene encodes CDR1 SGHAT and CDR2 FQNNGV. The junction had 9 bases not matched to a gene; V was cut back by 5 bases and J by 4 bases. This CDR3 is 16 amino acids long. CDR3 nucleotide sequence: TGTGCCAGCAGCCTTCGGCCGACTAGCGGATACAATGAGCAGTTCTTC. This sequence encodes CASSLRPTSGYNEQFF.

V gene TRBV4-3 combines with J gene TRBJ2-6; D uncertain. This CDR3 comprises 15 residues. V lost 0 bases and J 0 bases, leaving 3 bases between the germline ends. From germline, CDR1 is LGHNA and CDR2 YSLEER. CDR3 nucleotide sequence: TGCGCCAGCAGCCAAGACAGCTCTGGGGCCAACGTCCTGACTTTC. Translated, it gives CASSQDSSGANVLTF.

This clonotype was observed a few times. The gene calls are TRBV24-1 and TRBJ2-1; unclear D gene. CDR3 length: 13 amino acids. Per germline, CDR1 KGHDR and CDR2 SFDVKD. With 4 bases removed from V and 6 bases from J, the gap between germline ends came to 9 bases. The CDR3 DNA is TGTGCCACCAGTGAGGCCTTGGGCAATGAGCAGTTCTTC. Residues: CATSEALGNEQFF.